These 18 T cell receptor beta chains originate from one sample sequenced in a study of shared clonotypes between healthy human individuals. Clones were read by immunoSEQ multiplex PCR, and TCRdb kept only the in-frame ones, dropping some. The table lists over 1.4 million clones, roughly 95% of them singletons. Sequenced material: naive CD4+ T cells sorted from blood. Subset: CD45RA+ positively selected. The receptor set was obtained from a man in his thirties or forties in good health.

The rearrangement links TRBV4-1 to TRBJ2-7; 8 bases are a match to TRBD1. CDR3 length equals 15 residues. Germline CDR1 reads MGHRA; CDR2 reads YSYEKL. V lost 4 bases and J lost 4; bases outside the gene matches: 9. CDR3 nucleotides: TGCGCCAGCAGCCGAGGACAGGGAACCAATTACGAGCAGTACTTC. It encodes CASSRGQGTNYEQYF.

The rearrangement links TRBV6-6 to TRBJ2-5, with TRBD2 matching 8 bases. This CDR3 region has 15 residues. Germline V gives CDR1 MNHNY, CDR2 SVGAGI (reference sequence). The V segment lost 8 bases and the J segment 5 bases; nucleotides outside the gene matches: 13. CDR3 residues: CASRVSGSRGETQYF. The CDR3 nucleotides read TGTGCCAGCCGTGTCAGCGGGAGTAGGGGTGAGACCCAGTACTTC.

The chain employs TRBV9 and TRBJ2-7; 9 bases are shared with TRBD1. Germline V lookup: CDR1 SGDLS, CDR2 YYNGEE. V dropped 5 bases and J dropped 1; count of bases not matched to a gene: 10. This CDR3 has 16 amino acids. The CDR3 is CASSPNTGGWSYEQYF. The CDR3 DNA sequence: TGTGCCAGCAGTCCCAACACAGGGGGCTGGTCCTACGAGCAGTACTTC. The full variable domain, rest sourced from reference TRBV9 and TRBJ2-7, is DSGVTQTPKHLITATGQRVTLRCSPRSGDLSVYWYQQSLDQGLQFLIQYYNGEERAKGNILERFSAQQFPDLHSELNLSSLELGDSALYFCASSPNTGGWSYEQYFGPGTRLTVT.

V usage is TRBV7-6 and J usage is TRBJ1-1, with D hard to call. The CDR3 loop spans 12 amino acids. V lost 5 bases, J lost 6 bases, and 10 bases lay in between. The germline V gene has CDR1 SGHVS and CDR2 FNYEAQ. The CDR3 is CASSPNLSEAFF. DNA of the CDR3: TGTGCCAGCAGCCCCAACCTTTCTGAAGCTTTCTTT.

The chain combines TRBV7-9 with TRBJ2-1; 7 nucleotides agree with TRBD2. The CDR3 is 16 amino acids. V gave up 1 base and J gave up 11 bases; unmatched junction bases: 14. The germline gives CDR1 SEHNR, CDR2 FQNEAQ (reference sequence). CDR3 loop: CASSLDRASGRSQQFF. In DNA, the CDR3 is TGTGCCAGCAGCTTAGATCGGGCTAGCGGCCGTAGCCAGCAGTTCTTC.

With respect to this clone: The same CDR3 arises from other DNA sequences in this sample as well. The chain joins TRBV5-1 to TRBJ2-3; no clear D gene. Trimming left V 4 bases short and J 2 bases short, with 11 bases between. This CDR3 has 14 amino acids. Germline CDR1 is SGHRS and CDR2 is YFSETQ. CDR3 region: CASSPDLSTDTQYF. CDR3 DNA: TGCGCCAGCAGCCCGGACCTATCCACAGATACGCAGTATTTT.

This clone was picked up a small number of times. The rearrangement joins TRBV2 to TRBJ1-1; D is possibly TRBD1 (5 bases). The CDR3 has 13 residues. The V end was cut by 6 bases, the J end by 1 base, with 9 bases between. Germline CDR1 and CDR2: SNHLY and FYNNEI. The CDR3 DNA reads TGTGCCAGCAGGGGACGGAGGAACACTGAAGCTTTCTTT. Protein sequence: CASRGRRNTEAFF.

This chain joins TRBV7-6 and TRBJ2-7, with 11 bases identical to TRBD2. The germline V gene has CDR1 SGHVS and CDR2 FNYEAQ. V gave up 5 bases and J gave up 7 bases; unmatched junction bases: 13. There are 16 residues in the CDR3. In DNA, the CDR3 is TGTGCCAGCAGCGCCTTAGCGGGAGGGCCTCTTCAAGAGCAGTACTTC. This sequence encodes CASSALAGGPLQEQYF. Full variable domain (rest looked up from reference TRBV7-6 and TRBJ2-7): GAGVSQSPRYKVTKRGQDVALRCDPISGHVSLYWYRQALGQGPEFLTYFNYEAQQDKSGLPNDRFSAERPEGSISTLTIQRTEQRDSAMYRCASSALAGGPLQEQYFGPGTRLTVT.

This rearrangement joins TRBV5-6 to TRBJ2-1; D is unclear. The V end was cut by 3 bases, the J end by 0 bases, with 13 bases between. This CDR3 is 16 amino acids long. Germline CDR1 and CDR2: SGHDT and YYEEEE. The CDR3 reads CASSSAPAGSYNEQFF. CDR3 bases: TGTGCCAGCAGCTCCGCCCCCGCTGGCTCCTACAATGAGCAGTTCTTC.

The genes are TRBV28 and TRBJ1-3; TRBD1 is a possible D gene (5 bases). V was clipped by 5 bases and J by 0 bases, with 11 bases between them. The CDR3 totals 15 residues. Germline CDR1 MDHEN, CDR2 SYDVKM. The CDR3 DNA follows: TGTGCCAGCAGTCGAGACAGAGCCTCTGGAAACACCATATATTTT. As protein: CASSRDRASGNTIYF.

This sequence joins TRBV7-9 and TRBJ2-3; 7 nucleotides line up with TRBD2. Germline V gene sequence: CDR1 SEHNR, CDR2 FQNEAQ (reference sequence). The CDR3 contains 14 residues. Losses at the gene ends were 5 bases for V and 4 bases for J; bases not matched to a gene: 6. CDR3 residues: CASSEGGVPDTQYF. The CDR3 DNA sequence: TGTGCCAGCAGCGAGGGAGGGGTTCCAGATACGCAGTATTTT.

V gene TRBV30 combines with J gene TRBJ2-7, with D possibly TRBD2 on 6 matching bases. The germline V gene encodes CDR1 GTSNPN and CDR2 SVGIG (reference sequence). V was pared by 1 base and J by 5 bases, with 9 bases between. The CDR3 sequence is 12 residues long. The CDR3 nucleotides read TGTGCCTGGAGTGCGGGAGTCCACGAGCAGTACTTC. Amino acid sequence: CAWSAGVHEQYF.

This clone has only one observation. The CDR3, as DNA: TGTGCCAGCAGCTTATCAGGGGGGCAAGAGACCCAGTACTTC. It encodes CASSLSGGQETQYF. V gene TRBV7-2 combines with J gene TRBJ2-5, with a tentative D call TRBD1 (7 bases). The CDR3 totals 14 residues. V lost 2 bases to trimming and J lost 2 bases, with 9 bases between them. Looked up from germline, CDR1 is SGHTA and CDR2 is FQGNSA.

This clone was seen a single time. The chain uses TRBV6-5 and TRBJ2-7; D is unclear. There are 15 residues in the CDR3. CDR1 is MNHEY and CDR2 is SVGAGI in the germline V gene. V was clipped by 0 bases and J by 2 bases, with 11 bases between them. CDR3 amino acids: CASSYSSRPAYEQYF. In DNA form, the CDR3 reads TGTGCCAGCAGTTACTCGAGTCGGCCGGCCTACGAGCAGTACTTC.

The CDR3 region is CASSKTSGRYYEQYF. CDR3 DNA sequence: TGTGCCAGCAGTAAAACTAGCGGGAGGTACTACGAGCAGTACTTC. The rearrangement links TRBV28 to TRBJ2-7; 12 bases are shared with TRBD2. This CDR3 contains 15 residues. Losses at the gene ends were 5 bases for V and 3 bases for J; bases not matched to a gene: 5. In germline, CDR1 is MDHEN, CDR2 SYDVKM.

V and J are TRBV18 and TRBJ1-4; weak D call: TRBD1 (6 bases). The CDR3 loop spans 15 amino acids. Germline V lookup: CDR1 KGHSH, CDR2 LQKENI. Trimming stripped 3 bases from V and 8 bases from J, with 16 bases between. The CDR3 loop reads CASSPLGATWEKLFF. The CDR3 region has the DNA TGTGCCAGCTCACCTTTGGGGGCAACGTGGGAAAAACTGTTTTTT.

The chain links TRBV11-2 to TRBJ2-1; perhaps TRBD1 as D (5 bases). Germline V gene data show CDR1 as SGHAT and CDR2 as FQNNGV. This CDR3 region has 12 residues. V was clipped by 8 bases and J by 3 bases, with 8 bases between them. CDR3 bases: TGTGCCAGCTCCGACAGCTACAATGAGCAGTTCTTC. Translation: CASSDSYNEQFF.

The V gene is TRBV5-1, the J gene TRBJ1-2, with 7 bases lining up with TRBD1. Germline assignment: CDR1 SGHRS and CDR2 YFSETQ. Trimming at V came to 1 base and at J to 8 bases, leaving 8 bases not matched to a gene. The CDR3 contains 14 residues. CDR3 amino acids: CASSLFLTGQGYTF. The CDR3 region has the DNA TGCGCCAGCAGCTTGTTTTTGACAGGGCAAGGCTACACCTTC.